This TCR beta chain came from a study of cytomegalovirus exposure and HLA in healthy donors. Study results and limitations: Using the classifier, cytomegalovirus status was reportedly diagnosed with high specificity and sensitivity.

Trimming took 2 bases from V and 4 from J, leaving 7 bases between them. The CDR3 runs 12 residues. The germline V gene encodes CDR1 SGHRS and CDR2 YFSETQ. This clone was counted a few times. Its antigen is unknown. TCRdb's table, derived via immunoSEQ multiplex PCR, lists solely in-frame clones and lacks some. The sample carries some 98,000 clones, 87% recorded once. Material: PBMCs. This clonotype was sampled from a woman younger than 45 in good health and CMV-seronegative. The chain is built from TRBV5-1 and TRBJ2-7; weak D call: TRBD1 (5 bases). The CDR3 sequence is CASSFRAYEQYF. CDR3 coding DNA: TGCGCCAGCAGCTTCAGGGCGTACGAGCAGTACTTC.